The 29 T cell receptor beta chains in this list originate from one sample, sequenced in a study of blood T cell repertoires in COVID-19. Only in-frame clones appear in the TCRdb table, and some are missing; sequencing was by immunoSEQ multiplex PCR. The sample shows a few hundred thousand clones, about nine tenths of them seen only once. Sequencing used peripheral blood. The receptor set was obtained from a woman aged 30 to 39 with COVID-19, enrolled during active disease.

This clone appeared a single time. This chain uses TRBV5-1 with TRBJ2-1, with 12 positions matching TRBD2. The V segment lost 0 bases and the J segment 8 bases; nucleotides outside the gene matches: 9. The CDR3 contains 17 residues. Germline CDR1 SGHRS, CDR2 YFSETQ. CDR3 coding DNA: TGCGCCAGCAGCTTGGGGACAGCTAGCGGGGGGGCCTATGAGCAGTTCTTC. It codes for CASSLGTASGGAYEQFF.

V and J are TRBV5-1 and TRBJ2-4; 9 nucleotides agree with TRBD1. CDR3 length: 14 amino acids. J gave up 9 bases and V 4 bases, and 8 bases lay outside the gene matches. Germline V CDR1 and CDR2: SGHRS, YFSETQ. CDR3 in amino acids: CASSLTGGSVIQYF. The CDR3 region has the DNA TGCGCCAGCAGCCTCACAGGGGGCAGTGTCATTCAGTACTTC.

The genes are TRBV6-1 and TRBJ2-3; TRBD2 matches 7 bases. This CDR3 spans 18 amino acids. Germline lookup yields CDR1 MNHNS and CDR2 SASEGT. V shed 2 bases and J 1 base; nucleotides not matched to a gene: 12. The CDR3 loop is CASSEMGTIKVGTDTQYF. The DNA of the CDR3 is TGTGCCAGCAGTGAAATGGGGACTATTAAGGTCGGCACAGATACGCAGTATTTT.

V is TRBV10-1 and J is TRBJ2-3, with 11 nucleotides matching TRBD2. V shed 5 bases and J 1 base; nucleotides not matched to a gene: 2. Germline CDR1 reads WNHNN; CDR2 reads SYGVQD (reference sequence). This CDR3 region has 15 residues. The CDR3 bases are TGCGCCAGCAGTAAGACTAGCGGGGGCACAGATACGCAGTATTTT. Protein product: CASSKTSGGTDTQYF.

The chain has TRBV27 and TRBJ2-5; TRBD1 is a possible D gene (6 bases). The CDR3 runs to 18 residues. CDR1 is MNHEY and CDR2 is SMNVEV in the germline V gene (reference sequence). Trimming left V 7 bases short and J 3 bases short, with 27 bases between. This CDR3 reads CASKARAVTGPLKETQYF. CDR3 bases: TGTGCCAGCAAGGCGCGGGCTGTTACAGGGCCCCTAAAAGAGACCCAGTACTTC.

The chain recombines TRBV16 with TRBJ1-2; 7 positions agree with TRBD1. Germline CDR1 and CDR2: KGHSY and FQNENV. With 2 bases clipped from V and 8 bases from J, the junction kept 2 bases outside the gene matches. This CDR3 contains 12 residues. The CDR3 loop is CASSQDRAGYTF. CDR3 DNA sequence: TGTGCCAGCAGCCAAGACAGGGCCGGCTACACCTTC.

This chain uses TRBV11-2 with TRBJ2-7, with TRBD2 identical over 12 bases. The junction had 1 base not matched to a gene; V was cut back by 2 bases and J by 2 bases. The CDR3 contains 15 residues. The germline CDR1 and CDR2 sequences are SGHAT and FQNNGV. The CDR3 reads CASSLWTSGAYEQYF. The CDR3 bases are TGTGCCAGCAGCTTATGGACTAGCGGGGCCTACGAGCAGTACTTC.

This clone is a singleton in its sample. The gene calls are TRBV9 and TRBJ2-3; 7 bases map to TRBD2. With V trimmed by 0 bases and J by 5 bases, 9 bases remained unmatched. Germline V lookup: CDR1 SGDLS, CDR2 YYNGEE. The CDR3 totals 16 residues. In nucleotides, the CDR3 is TGTGCCAGCAGCGTAGCGGCAGGGAGGGTTGGAGATACGCAGTATTTT. Its translation is CASSVAAGRVGDTQYF.

The chain carries TRBV11-3 and TRBJ2-7, with 7 bases that match TRBD1. V shed 8 bases, J shed 7 bases, and the junction held 11 bases outside the gene matches. This CDR3 region has 13 residues. Germline CDR1 and CDR2: SGHNT and YENEEA. This chain's CDR3 is CASEGQRPVEQYF. CDR3 sequence (DNA): TGTGCCAGCGAGGGACAGCGACCTGTGGAGCAGTACTTC.

This chain uses TRBV4-1 with TRBJ2-7; D unclear. Trimming removed 4 bases from V and 0 bases from J, with 16 bases in between. The CDR3 runs to 16 residues. Germline V gives CDR1 MGHRA, CDR2 YSYEKL. CDR3 nucleotide sequence: TGCGCCAGCAGCCCGACGGGTCTGCCGAGCTCCTACGAGCAGTACTTC. It specifies CASSPTGLPSSYEQYF.

This clone was seen a single time. The chain uses TRBV19 and TRBJ1-2; the D gene is possibly TRBD1 (6 bases). The CDR3 is 13 amino acids. V was trimmed by 8 bases and J by 8 bases, leaving 18 bases between them. Germline-derived CDR1 and CDR2 are LNHDA and SQIVND (reference sequence). The CDR3 loop is CASQGGGRLGYTF. The DNA of the CDR3 is TGTGCCAGTCAAGGCGGGGGCCGCTTGGGCTACACCTTC.

V is TRBV28 and J is TRBJ2-3; D remains ambiguous. Germline V lookup: CDR1 MDHEN, CDR2 SYDVKM. The V gene lost 3 bases and the J gene lost 0 bases, with 7 bases spanning the gap. The CDR3 loop spans 14 amino acids. The CDR3, as DNA: TGTGCCAGCAGTTTCCAAGCAAGCACAGATACGCAGTATTTT. Its protein product is CASSFQASTDTQYF.

This rearrangement joins TRBV6-1 to TRBJ1-6; no clear D. The CDR3 sequence is 16 residues long. Per the germline V gene, CDR1 is MNHNS and CDR2 is SASEGT. The V end was cut by 2 bases, the J end by 0 bases, with 8 bases between. CDR3 in amino acids: CASSELLSSYNSPLHF. The CDR3 nucleotides read TGTGCCAGCAGTGAACTATTAAGCTCCTATAATTCACCCCTCCACTTT.

The V call is TRBV11-2, the J call TRBJ2-5; 7 bases are a match to TRBD1. Trimming cost V 5 bases and J 5 bases; bases outside gene matches: 8. Per the germline V gene, CDR1 is SGHAT and CDR2 is FQNNGV. This CDR3 spans 14 amino acids. As DNA, the CDR3 is TGTGCCAGCAGCCGACCGACAGGGTATGAGACCCAGTACTTC. Encoded protein: CASSRPTGYETQYF.

This clone was seen more than once but under ten times. The chain uses TRBV19 and TRBJ2-2, with TRBD1 identical over 11 bases. V gave up 7 bases and J gave up 5 bases; unmatched junction bases: 6. The germline gives CDR1 LNHDA, CDR2 SQIVND (reference sequence). The CDR3 runs to 15 residues. DNA of the CDR3: TGTGCCAGTACCGGGGACAGGGGGTTTACCGGGGAGCTGTTTTTT. Its translation is CASTGDRGFTGELFF. Based on the CDR3 plus reference TRBV19 and TRBJ2-2, the full variable domain is DGGITQSPKYLFRKEGQNVTLSCEQNLNHDAMYWYRQDPGQGLRLIYYSQIVNDFQKGDIAEGYSVSREKKESFPLTVTSAQKNPTAFYLCASTGDRGFTGELFFGEGSRLTVL.

The chain links TRBV6-5 to TRBJ1-1; D is uncertain. Germline CDR1 MNHEY, CDR2 SVGAGI. The V end lost 0 bases, the J end lost 4 bases, and 9 bases lay between the germline ends. The CDR3 runs to 14 residues. CDR3 region: CASSYSPGATEAFF. Written as DNA, the CDR3 is TGTGCCAGCAGTTACTCGCCGGGAGCCACTGAAGCTTTCTTT.

CDR3 region: CASSSGTGTDTQYF. The CDR3 nucleotides read TGTGCCAGCAGCTCCGGGACAGGCACAGATACGCAGTATTTT. The chain joins TRBV5-8 to TRBJ2-3, with 7 bases identical to TRBD1. Germline CDR1 SGHTS, CDR2 YDEGEE. The CDR3 runs to 14 residues. V was clipped by 3 bases and J by 1 base; unmatched bases: 2.

In its sample, this clone was seen once. The V and J genes are TRBV3-1 (or the pseudogene TRBV3-2) and TRBJ1-1; D gene ambiguous. Germline assignment: CDR1 LGHDT and CDR2 YNNKEL (reference sequence). V lost 6 bases and J lost 7, with 12 bases in between. The CDR3 is made up of 12 amino acids. The CDR3 reads CASSRRAGEAFF. Written as DNA, the CDR3 is TGTGCCAGCAGTCGGAGGGCAGGTGAAGCTTTCTTT.

V usage is TRBV6-2 or TRBV6-3 and J usage is TRBJ1-2, with TRBD1 matching over 8 bases. The CDR3 consists of 14 residues. Germline-derived CDR1 and CDR2 are MNHEY and SVGEGT. The V gene end was trimmed by 2 bases and the J gene end by 1 base; junction bases not matched to a gene: 0. The DNA of the CDR3 is TGTGCCAGCAGTTACGGGACAGGTAACTATGGCTACACCTTC. This encodes CASSYGTGNYGYTF.

This rearrangement joins TRBV4-1 to TRBJ2-2; 7 bases are shared with TRBD2. CDR1 is MGHRA and CDR2 is YSYEKL in the germline V gene. This CDR3 contains 14 residues. The V and J ends lost 1 base and 6 bases, in that order; junction bases with no gene match: 2. CDR3 bases: TGCGCCAGCAGCCAAGCCCGGGGGGCCGGGGAGCTGTTTTTT. It codes for CASSQARGAGELFF.

The table lists this clone with a count of one. CDR3 amino acids: CASSLEKSGDTEAFF. CDR3 sequence (DNA): TGTGCCAGCAGCTTGGAAAAGTCAGGGGACACTGAAGCTTTCTTT. This chain links TRBV5-4 with TRBJ1-1; tentatively, D is TRBD1 (6 bases). Germline V gene data show CDR1 as SGHNT and CDR2 as YYREEE (reference sequence). The length of the CDR3 is 15 residues. Trimming pared 0 bases from V and 3 bases from J, leaving 12 bases between.

This chain connects TRBV4-2 to TRBJ1-6; 9 positions agree with TRBD1. J lost 8 bases, V lost 3 bases, and 2 bases had no gene match. This CDR3 is 14 amino acids long. Germline V CDR1 and CDR2: LGHNA, YNFKEQ. CDR3 nucleotide sequence: TGTGCCAGCAGCCATCGGACAGGGGATTCACCCCTCCACTTT. This codes for CASSHRTGDSPLHF.

This clone appeared a few times. The V gene is TRBV4-2, the J gene TRBJ1-1; a possible D gene is TRBD1 (6 bases). V was trimmed by 4 bases and J by 6 bases, leaving 18 bases between them. CDR1 is LGHNA, CDR2 YNFKEQ, per germline. This CDR3 contains 15 residues. In DNA, the CDR3 is TGTGCCAGCAGCCCAGGGGCAGGAACAGACGCTGAAGCTTTCTTT. It translates to CASSPGAGTDAEAFF.

The rearrangement joins TRBV5-1 to TRBJ1-4; D not resolved. With 5 bases removed from V and 0 bases from J, the gap between germline ends came to 8 bases. The V gene's germline CDR1 is SGHRS and CDR2 YFSETQ. The CDR3 is 14 amino acids. For the CDR3, the DNA is TGCGCCAGCAGTCTAACAGCAACTAATGAAAAACTGTTTTTT. It codes for CASSLTATNEKLFF.

This chain links TRBV6-7 with TRBJ1-2, with D perhaps TRBD1 (5 bases). TRBV6-7 is designated an ORF whose function remains uncertain. The CDR3 sequence is 14 residues long. The V gene lost 6 bases and the J gene lost 9 bases, with 20 bases spanning the gap. The CDR3 sequence is CASSRQQDQVSYTF. The CDR3 DNA is TGTGCCAGCAGCCGACAACAGGACCAGGTAAGCTACACCTTC.

This clone was detected once. The chain couples TRBV2 to TRBJ1-5; D remains ambiguous. CDR3 length: 14 residues. The V gene's germline CDR1 is SNHLY and CDR2 FYNNEI. The ends were cut back, 2 bases at V and 8 bases at J, with 13 bases in the middle. The CDR3 loop reads CASSEQAPGKPQHF. The CDR3 DNA reads as TGTGCCAGCAGTGAACAGGCTCCGGGGAAGCCCCAGCATTTT.

The chain has TRBV6-2 or TRBV6-3 and TRBJ2-7, with D perhaps TRBD2 (5 bases). This CDR3 spans 11 amino acids. Trimming removed 6 bases from V and 4 bases from J, with 7 bases in between. Looked up from germline, CDR1 is MNHEY and CDR2 is SVGEGT. In DNA, the CDR3 is TGTGCCAGCAGCCGAGGGTACGAGCAGTACGTC. The encoded protein is CASSRGYEQYV.

V is TRBV30 and J is TRBJ2-3; 12 positions match TRBD2. The CDR3 runs 15 residues. V dropped 7 bases and J dropped 0; count of bases not matched to a gene: 5. Germline lookup yields CDR1 GTSNPN and CDR2 SVGIG (reference sequence). For the CDR3, the DNA is TGTGCCTTACGGACTAGCGGGGCTAGCACAGATACGCAGTATTTT. This codes for CALRTSGASTDTQYF.

This chain joins TRBV18 and TRBJ2-1, with 11 bases fitting TRBD2. Germline-derived CDR1 and CDR2 are KGHSH and LQKENI. V shed 6 bases, J shed 8 bases, and the junction held 9 bases outside the gene matches. This CDR3 is 15 amino acids long. Here the CDR3 reads CASSDSGGASDEQFF. CDR3 sequence (DNA): TGTGCCAGCTCCGATAGCGGGGGGGCCTCCGATGAGCAGTTCTTC.